Detailed here is one TCR beta chain. What it binds is not known. The entry originates in a study of T cell repertoires in ileal Crohn's disease. Study-wide context: Biopsies of the neoterminal ileum at postoperative colonoscopy form M6 samples. General observations from the study: Within the first postoperative year, endoscopy came at median about 7.3 months. Endoscopic recurrence occurred in every patient whose clonality exceeded 26.8%.

Clones were read by immunoSEQ multiplex PCR, and TCRdb kept only the in-frame ones, dropping some. Of 55,000 to 65,000 clones listed, about 89% are singletons. Specified time point: neoterminal ileum biopsy at postoperative endoscopy, about 6 months after surgery. CDR1 LNHDA and CDR2 SQIVND come from the germline V gene (reference sequence). Trimming left V 3 bases short and J 12 bases short, with 15 bases between. This CDR3 has 13 residues. This sequence joins TRBV19 and TRBJ1-5; D unclear. Input material: ileal tissue. The TCR originated in an adult with Crohn's disease. The CDR3 sequence: CASSIQSWRDQHF. The DNA for the CDR3 is TGTGCCAGTAGTATTCAAAGTTGGAGGGACCAGCATTTT.